The 16 T cell receptor beta chains reported below all come from one sample, sequenced in a study of shared clonotypes between healthy human individuals. Produced via immunoSEQ multiplex PCR; TCRdb's table is partial and in-frame only. Among around 640,000 clones listed, about 96% were seen once. Only CD45RO-negative cells positively selected for CCR7 counted as naive CD8 cells, so terminally differentiated effector memory CD45RA+ cells were excluded. Sequences were obtained from naive CD8+ T cells sorted from blood. These receptors originate from a woman aged 25 to 45 in good health.

A few counts support this clone. The rearrangement joins TRBV5-4 to TRBJ2-2, with D possibly TRBD2 on 6 matching bases. Germline values: CDR1 SGHNT, CDR2 YYREEE (reference sequence). The CDR3 has 16 residues. V was pared by 0 bases and J by 4 bases, with 13 bases between. Here the CDR3 reads CASSLAGVGGTGELFF. The CDR3 DNA reads as TGTGCCAGCAGCTTGGCGGGAGTCGGTGGCACCGGGGAGCTGTTTTTT.

V usage is TRBV11-2 and J usage is TRBJ2-1; tentative D call: TRBD1 (6 bases). The V end lost 4 bases, the J end lost 5 bases, and 18 bases lay between the germline ends. This CDR3 has 16 residues. Germline CDR1 is SGHAT and CDR2 is FQNNGV. CDR3 nucleotide sequence: TGTGCCAGCAGCTACCTCACAGGGAATCCCGACAATGAGCAGTTCTTC. Translation: CASSYLTGNPDNEQFF.

The chain uses TRBV5-5 and TRBJ1-3; D possibly corresponds to TRBD1 (6 bases). Per the germline V gene, CDR1 is SGHKS and CDR2 is YYEKEE (reference sequence). The CDR3 has 16 residues. Deletions cut 4 bases from V and 2 bases from J, with 16 bases between. CDR3 nucleotide sequence: TGTGCCAGCAGCCCCGAGACAGGACTTGCTGGAAACACCATATATTTT. This translates into CASSPETGLAGNTIYF.

J is TRBJ2-6 and V is TRBV4-1; D uncertain. The CDR3 has 16 amino acids. Per germline, CDR1 MGHRA and CDR2 YSYEKL. V lost 4 bases and J lost 0, with 10 bases in between. As DNA, the CDR3 is TGCGCCAGCAGCCCCGGACCGAGCTCTGGGGCCAACGTCCTGACTTTC. As protein: CASSPGPSSGANVLTF.

A single count supports this clone. V gene TRBV28 combines with J gene TRBJ1-1, with a tentative D call TRBD1 (6 bases). V was clipped by 7 bases and J by 2 bases, with 20 bases between them. Germline V gene lookup returns CDR1 MDHEN and CDR2 SYDVKM. The CDR3 totals 16 residues. CDR3 amino acids: CASTSLGAGDNTEAFF. In DNA, the CDR3 is TGTGCCAGCACCTCCCTGGGGGCAGGCGATAACACTGAAGCTTTCTTT. Looking up the rest from reference TRBV28 and TRBJ1-1 gives the full variable domain: DVKVTQSSRYLVKRTGEKVFLECVQDMDHENMFWYRQDPGLGLRLIYFSYDVKMKEKGDIPEGYSVSREKKERFSLILESASTNQTSMYLCASTSLGAGDNTEAFFGQGTRLTVV.

J is TRBJ2-5 and V is TRBV7-2; D is undetermined. Germline-derived CDR1 and CDR2 are SGHTA and FQGNSA. This CDR3 is 14 amino acids long. V lost 0 bases, J lost 2 bases, and 7 bases lay in between. For the CDR3, the DNA is TGTGCCAGCAGCTTAGCCCTACCTCAAGAGACCCAGTACTTC. It specifies CASSLALPQETQYF.

V and J are TRBV21-1 and TRBJ2-5; TRBD1, the D gene given by the table, was not confirmed from the DNA. TRBV21-1 is a recognized pseudogene. The CDR3 loop spans 10 amino acids. The DNA of the CDR3 is TGTGCCAGCAGGACAGGGGGCTCGTACTTC. Its protein product is CASRTGGSYF.

The V call is TRBV4-1, the J call TRBJ2-1; TRBD2 matches at 16 bases. Trimming at V came to 3 bases and at J to 9 bases, leaving 5 bases not matched to a gene. Germline V gene sequence: CDR1 MGHRA, CDR2 YSYEKL. The CDR3 runs to 16 residues. The CDR3: CASSHGTSGRGTEQFF. Written as DNA, the CDR3 is TGCGCCAGCAGCCATGGGACTAGCGGGAGGGGCACTGAGCAGTTCTTC.

This chain joins TRBV9 and TRBJ1-2; D remains ambiguous. This CDR3 has 12 residues. V lost 0 bases and J 7 bases, leaving 7 bases between the germline ends. Germline lookup yields CDR1 SGDLS and CDR2 YYNGEE. CDR3 sequence: CASSVGGSGYTF. The DNA for the CDR3 is TGTGCCAGCAGCGTAGGCGGGAGTGGCTACACCTTC.

This chain joins TRBV19 and TRBJ2-1; 9 positions match TRBD2. This CDR3 spans 15 amino acids. V lost 6 bases, J lost 3 bases, and 6 bases stayed unmatched. Germline V gene data show CDR1 as LNHDA and CDR2 as SQIVND (reference sequence). This CDR3 reads CASRLAGEGYNEQFF. CDR3 coding DNA: TGTGCCAGTAGATTAGCGGGAGAAGGCTACAATGAGCAGTTCTTC.

The rearrangement uses TRBV27 and TRBJ2-7; TRBD2 is a possible D gene (6 bases). The V gene's germline CDR1 is MNHEY and CDR2 SMNVEV (reference sequence). V lost 7 bases and J 2 bases, leaving 12 bases between the germline ends. There are 13 residues in the CDR3. CDR3 DNA: TGTGCCAGCAAGGGACTTAACCCCTACGAGCAGTACTTC. Its translation is CASKGLNPYEQYF.

The chain is built from TRBV5-8 and TRBJ1-2; TRBD1 aligns across 7 bases. The CDR3 length is 13 residues. V was pared by 4 bases and J by 7 bases, with 7 bases of the junction left unmatched. The germline CDR1 and CDR2 sequences are SGHTS and YDEGEE. CDR3 coding DNA: TGTGCCAGCAGCAGGATTAACAGGGGTGGCTACACCTTC. It encodes CASSRINRGGYTF.

The chain uses TRBV7-8 and TRBJ1-2, with a possible D match to TRBD1 (5 bases). V lost 5 bases and J 2 bases, leaving 18 bases between the germline ends. This CDR3 region has 16 residues. Germline assignment: CDR1 SGHVS and CDR2 FQNEAQ. CDR3 protein: CASSLEAGGGNYGYTF. The CDR3 DNA reads as TGTGCCAGCAGCCTGGAGGCCGGGGGGGGAAACTATGGCTACACCTTC.

This chain connects TRBV28 to TRBJ2-7; D is unclear. The CDR3 consists of 12 residues. Trimming took 5 bases from V and 6 from J, leaving 11 bases between them. Germline CDR1 and CDR2: MDHEN and SYDVKM. CDR3 coding DNA: TGTGCCAGCAGTAACCTTCCGCCCGAGCAGTACTTC. It yields the protein CASSNLPPEQYF.

This rearrangement joins TRBV15 to TRBJ2-7, with TRBD1 as a possible D gene (6 bases). The V gene's germline CDR1 is LNHNV and CDR2 YYDKDF (reference sequence). The CDR3 sequence is 14 residues long. Trimming removed 3 bases from V and 5 bases from J, with 14 bases in between. The CDR3 coding sequence is TGTGCCACCAGCAGGGAGAGCAGGGGCAACGAGCAGTACTTC. This gives the protein CATSRESRGNEQYF.

CDR3 loop: CASSTTGVGDYGYTF. The CDR3 DNA is TGTGCCAGCAGCACCACAGGGGTTGGGGACTATGGCTACACCTTC. The chain employs TRBV9 and TRBJ1-2, with TRBD1 identical over 7 bases. Germline values: CDR1 SGDLS, CDR2 YYNGEE. Germline trimming cut 4 bases from V and 3 bases from J; bases unmatched to any gene: 9. This CDR3 contains 15 residues.